The T cell receptor (beta chain) under discussion was sequenced for a study of blood T cell repertoires in COVID-19 (dated by TCRdb to the early 2020s). Some background on the complete study: Samples covering the acute and convalescent phases of COVID-19 were provided by collaborators in the United States, Italy and Spain. The samples were drawn from two sources: the first 160 participants of the ongoing ImmuneRACE study, and 1,254 subjects contributed by 6 global collaborators. Deeply sampled blood TCRbeta repertoires from subjects exposed to, actively infected with, or recovered from COVID-19 were included in the dataset. A de-identified subject ID, COVID-19 status, age in years and sex were almost always included in the sample metadata. Where available, HLA class I and class II types were taken from metadata supplied by the sample provider and were not determined by assay-based typing. The prospective study material was composed of cDNA or gDNA derived from T cells, B-cell-depleted T cells, or PBMCs. The repertoires were released in a freely available public database intended as a resource for research on the immune response to SARS-CoV-2. Overall study results and their limits: The quantity of clinical and demographic metadata differed by source and by participant and was supplied without curation.

One collaborating source in Seattle enrolled patients while the patients were actively infected and followed the patients over time throughout the course of disease. Whole blood was collected in K2EDTA tubes by collaborating institutions according to the institutions' own protocols. For TCRbeta analysis, collaborators shipped samples in one of three forms: frozen whole blood, isolated PBMCs, or DNA extracted from either of those sample types. CDR1 and CDR2, looked up from the germline V gene, are MGHDK and SYGVNS. The CDR3, from cysteine to phenylalanine, totals 14 residues. Of all the DNA, just the CDR3 is kept, 42 bases in frame from base 1. The V end gives up 6 bases and the J end 4 bases, leaving 4 bases in the junction not matched to a gene. TCRbeta CDR3 regions were amplified from genomic DNA by means of the immunoSEQ Assay, a bias-controlled multiplex PCR. As for the authors' bioinformatics: The number of nucleated cells in each sample was estimated from the amplification of reference gene primers within the assay. To quantify the absolute abundance of each unique TCRbeta CDR3 rearrangement, sequence reads were collapsed and filtered. Productive Simpson clonality was computed per sample as the square root of Simpson's diversity index over productive rearrangements. TCRdb took over this immuneACCESS table, retaining in-frame rearrangements with V and J assigned. Such tables are incomplete; in checked studies, under half of the missing clones stem from an unresolved V gene, and the remainder is unexplained. Clonal size and the V and J genes are those of that table, whereas D and trimming came from the DNA. Here the sample has fewer than 700,000 clones; less than 90% occur a single time. Of the sample, 7.8% falls within the top ten clones.

Concerning this clone itself: There is no known antigen for this receptor. No base qualities exist here, and no much larger clone lies one base off it.

This chain is built from TRBV25-1 and TRBJ2-2; TRBD2 fits 8 bases in the junction. Sequenced sample: peripheral blood. The origin of this receptor is a woman in her forties or fifties with COVID-19, enrolled during active disease. The CDR3 region reads CASSAGTSTGELFF. The nucleotide sequence reads as follows: TGTGCCAGCAGCGCCGGGACTAGCACCGGGGAGCTGTTTTTT.